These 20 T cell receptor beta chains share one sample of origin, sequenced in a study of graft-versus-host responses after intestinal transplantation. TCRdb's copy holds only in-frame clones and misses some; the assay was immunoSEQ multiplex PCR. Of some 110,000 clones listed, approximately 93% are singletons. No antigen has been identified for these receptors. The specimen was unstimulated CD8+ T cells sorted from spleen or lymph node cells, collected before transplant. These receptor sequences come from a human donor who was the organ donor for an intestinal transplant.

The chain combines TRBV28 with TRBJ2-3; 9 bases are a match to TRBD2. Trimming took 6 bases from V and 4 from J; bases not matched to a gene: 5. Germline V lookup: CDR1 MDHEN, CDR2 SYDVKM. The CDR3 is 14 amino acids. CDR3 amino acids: CASSAGGPSDTQYF. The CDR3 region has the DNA TGTGCCAGCAGCGCGGGAGGGCCCTCAGATACGCAGTATTTT.

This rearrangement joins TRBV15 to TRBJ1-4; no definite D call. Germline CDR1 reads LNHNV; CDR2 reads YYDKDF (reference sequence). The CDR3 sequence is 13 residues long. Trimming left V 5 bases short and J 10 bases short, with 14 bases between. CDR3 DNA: TGTGCCACCAGCCTCGACAAGTCCGGAAAACTGTTTTTT. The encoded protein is CATSLDKSGKLFF.

The CDR3 DNA sequence: TGTGCCAGCAGTGAGGGGAACACTGAAGCTTTCTTT. Amino acids: CASSEGNTEAFF. The chain is built from TRBV2 and TRBJ1-1, with D unclear. The V and J ends lost 3 bases and 1 base respectively, with 3 bases between them. This CDR3 spans 12 amino acids. From germline, CDR1 is SNHLY and CDR2 FYNNEI.

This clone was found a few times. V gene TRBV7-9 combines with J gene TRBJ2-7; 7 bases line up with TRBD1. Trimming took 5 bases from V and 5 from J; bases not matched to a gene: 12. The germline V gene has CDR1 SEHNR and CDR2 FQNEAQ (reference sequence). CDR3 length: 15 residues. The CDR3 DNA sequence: TGTGCCAGCAGCCTACCGACAGGGTTAGGCAACGAGCAGTACTTC. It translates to CASSLPTGLGNEQYF.

This CDR3 is CASSLDFGTEQFF. In nucleotides, the CDR3 is TGTGCCAGCAGCTTAGATTTTGGGACTGAGCAGTTCTTC. The V call is TRBV11-3, the J call TRBJ2-1, with D perhaps assigned TRBD1 or TRBD2 (5 bases each). Germline CDR1 and CDR2: SGHNT and YENEEA. This CDR3 has 13 residues. V was trimmed by 0 bases and J by 9 bases, leaving 9 bases between them.

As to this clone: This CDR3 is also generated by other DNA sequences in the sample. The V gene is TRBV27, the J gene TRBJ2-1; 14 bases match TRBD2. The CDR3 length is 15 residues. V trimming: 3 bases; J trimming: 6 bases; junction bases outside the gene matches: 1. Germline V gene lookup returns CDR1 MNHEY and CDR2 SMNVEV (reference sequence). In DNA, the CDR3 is TGTGCCAGCAGTTTGGGGACTAGCGGGAGCAATGAGCAGTTCTTC. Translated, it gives CASSLGTSGSNEQFF.

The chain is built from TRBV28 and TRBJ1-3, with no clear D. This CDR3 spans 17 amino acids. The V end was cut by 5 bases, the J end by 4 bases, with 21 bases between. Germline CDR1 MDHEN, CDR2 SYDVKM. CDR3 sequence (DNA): TGTGCCAGCAGTCCAGCACGCCCGGGAGGCTCCGGAAACACCATATATTTT. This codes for CASSPARPGGSGNTIYF.

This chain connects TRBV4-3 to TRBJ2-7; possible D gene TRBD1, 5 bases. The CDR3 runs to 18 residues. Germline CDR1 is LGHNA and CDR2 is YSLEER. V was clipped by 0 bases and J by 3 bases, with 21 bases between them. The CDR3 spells CASSQDLFLGQGGYEQYF. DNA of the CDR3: TGCGCCAGCAGCCAAGATTTGTTTTTGGGTCAGGGTGGCTACGAGCAGTACTTC.

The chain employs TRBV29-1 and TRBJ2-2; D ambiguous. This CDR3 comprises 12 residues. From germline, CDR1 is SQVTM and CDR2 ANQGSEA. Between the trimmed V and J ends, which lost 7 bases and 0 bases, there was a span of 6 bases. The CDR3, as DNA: TGCAGCGCGGACGCGAACACCGGGGAGCTGTTTTTT. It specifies CSADANTGELFF.

The CDR3: CASSLEAGTGLVNEQFF. In DNA form, the CDR3 reads TGTGCCAGCAGCTTGGAGGCGGGGACAGGGCTCGTCAATGAGCAGTTCTTC. The chain employs TRBV5-6 and TRBJ2-1, with 9 bases aligning to TRBD1. This CDR3 has 17 residues. Per the germline V gene, CDR1 is SGHDT and CDR2 is YYEEEE. V was pared by 0 bases and J by 6 bases, with 10 bases of the junction left unmatched. Supplemented by reference TRBV5-6 and TRBJ2-1, the full variable domain reads DAGVTQSPTHLIKTRGQQVTLRCSPKSGHDTVSWYQQALGQGPQFIFQYYEEEERQRGNFPDRFSGHQFPNYSSELNVNALLLGDSALYLCASSLEAGTGLVNEQFFGPGTRLTVL.

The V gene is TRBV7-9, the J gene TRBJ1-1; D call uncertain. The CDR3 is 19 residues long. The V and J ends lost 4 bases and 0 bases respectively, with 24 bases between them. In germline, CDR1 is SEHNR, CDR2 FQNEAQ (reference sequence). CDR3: CASSSPAWGVAHMNTEAFF. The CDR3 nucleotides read TGTGCCAGCAGCTCCCCCGCTTGGGGTGTCGCCCACATGAACACTGAAGCTTTCTTT.

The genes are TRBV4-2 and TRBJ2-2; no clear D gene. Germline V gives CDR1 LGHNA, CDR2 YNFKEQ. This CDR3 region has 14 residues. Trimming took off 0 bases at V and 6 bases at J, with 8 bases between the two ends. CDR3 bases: TGTGCCAGCAGCCAAGATCTAGACGCCGGGGAGCTGTTTTTT. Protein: CASSQDLDAGELFF.

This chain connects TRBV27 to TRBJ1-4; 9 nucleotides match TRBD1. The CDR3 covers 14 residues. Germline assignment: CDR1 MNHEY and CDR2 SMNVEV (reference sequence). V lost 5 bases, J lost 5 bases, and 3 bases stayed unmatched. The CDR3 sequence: CASSPDRGNEKLFF. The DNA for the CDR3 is TGTGCCAGCAGTCCAGACAGGGGGAATGAAAAACTGTTTTTT.

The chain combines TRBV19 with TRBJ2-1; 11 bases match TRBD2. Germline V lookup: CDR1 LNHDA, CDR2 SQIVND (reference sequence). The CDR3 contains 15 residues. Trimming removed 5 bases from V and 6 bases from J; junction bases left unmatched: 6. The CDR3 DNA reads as TGTGCCAGTAGTGACACTAGCGGGAGCTCCAATGAGCAGTTCTTC. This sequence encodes CASSDTSGSSNEQFF.

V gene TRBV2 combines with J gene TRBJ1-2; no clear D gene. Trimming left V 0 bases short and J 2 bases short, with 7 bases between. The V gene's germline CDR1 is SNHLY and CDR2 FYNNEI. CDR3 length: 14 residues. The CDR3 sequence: CASSEAKGNYGYTF. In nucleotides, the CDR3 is TGTGCCAGCAGTGAAGCTAAAGGGAACTATGGCTACACCTTC.

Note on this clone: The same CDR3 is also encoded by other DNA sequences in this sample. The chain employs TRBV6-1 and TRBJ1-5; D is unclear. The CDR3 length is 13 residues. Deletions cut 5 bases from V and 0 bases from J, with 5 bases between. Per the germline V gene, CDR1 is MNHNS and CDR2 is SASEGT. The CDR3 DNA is TGTGCCAGCAGTTCTTATAGCAATCAGCCCCAGCATTTT. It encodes CASSSYSNQPQHF.

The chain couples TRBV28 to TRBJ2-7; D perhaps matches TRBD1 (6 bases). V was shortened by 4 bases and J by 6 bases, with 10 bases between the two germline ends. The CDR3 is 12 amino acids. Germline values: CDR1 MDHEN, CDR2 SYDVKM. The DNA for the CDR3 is TGTGCCAGCAGTTCATGGACAGCCGAGCAGTACTTC. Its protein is CASSSWTAEQYF.

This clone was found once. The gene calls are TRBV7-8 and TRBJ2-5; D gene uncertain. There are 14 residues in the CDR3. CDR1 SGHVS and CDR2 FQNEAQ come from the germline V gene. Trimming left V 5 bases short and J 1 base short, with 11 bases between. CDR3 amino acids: CASSPTPTQETQYF. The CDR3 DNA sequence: TGTGCCAGCAGCCCCACGCCTACCCAAGAGACCCAGTACTTC.

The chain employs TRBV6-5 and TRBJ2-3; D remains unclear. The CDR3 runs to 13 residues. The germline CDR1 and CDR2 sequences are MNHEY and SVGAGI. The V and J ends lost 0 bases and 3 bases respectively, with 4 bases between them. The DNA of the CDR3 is TGTGCCAGCAGTTACTCTCCGACAGATACGCAGTATTTT. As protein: CASSYSPTDTQYF.

CDR3 nucleotide sequence: TGTGCCAGCAGTGACTCTTTCCGCAGGGGCAATGCCGGGGAGCTGTTTTTT. It translates to CASSDSFRRGNAGELFF. This chain connects TRBV2 to TRBJ2-2; D perhaps matches TRBD1 (6 bases). V was trimmed by 3 bases and J by 6 bases, leaving 20 bases between them. The germline CDR1 and CDR2 sequences are SNHLY and FYNNEI. This CDR3 has 17 amino acids.